A selection of T cell receptor beta chains follows, all from one sample in a study of T cells after yellow fever vaccination. TCRdb called the 5' RACE reads again in MiXCR, with one record for every CDR3 protein. The sample yields about 580,000 distinct CDR3 sequences, around a sixth seen once. The sample consisted of PBMCs, taken 5 days after the first yellow fever vaccination. All receptors come from a man aged 18 to 30 who received the YFV17D yellow fever vaccine. The CDR3 runs from the conserved cysteine through the conserved F or W. The D gene is left open where the match is weak. Clone size appears in some rows only: once, few, many, or a class for an expanded clone.

TRBV7-2	-	-	TRBJ1-6	TGTGCCAGCAGCTCCGGCTCCATTTACTATAATTCACCCCTCCACTTT	CASSSGSIYYNSPLHF
TRBV15	-	-	TRBJ1-5	TGTGCCACCAGCAGAGAAATGGGGGCGGTCAAACGGCCCCAGCATTTT	CATSREMGAVKRPQHF
TRBV29-1	TRBD2	few	TRBJ2-3	TGCAGCGTTGAAATGACTAGCGTACCAGATACGCAGTATTTT	CSVEMTSVPDTQYF
TRBV7-9	-	-	TRBJ1-4	TGTGCCAGCAGGGGAAAGGCAACTAATGAAAAACTGTTTTTT	CASRGKATNEKLFF
TRBV20-1	-	-	TRBJ2-7	TGCAGTGCTAGTGACCTTCAGCGCTACGAGCAGTACTTC	CSASDLQRYEQYF
TRBV11-2	TRBD2	-	TRBJ2-3	TGTGCCAGCAGCTTAGATTTCGCCCCTCTCGGACTAGCGGGGGGGATTCAACGGGATACGCAGTATTTT	CASSLDFAPLGLAGGIQRDTQYF
TRBV15	-	many	TRBJ2-5	TGTGCCACCAGCAGAGATCGGGAGACCCAGTACTTC	CATSRDRETQYF
TRBV7-3	-	-	TRBJ1-2	TGTGCCAGCGCGAGGGGCCCTTCCCTCTATGGCTACACCTTC	CASARGPSLYGYTF
TRBV12-3/TRBV12-4	TRBD1	-	TRBJ1-6	TGTGCCAGCGCTCTAGGGACAGGGAATAATTCACCCCTCCACTTT	CASALGTGNNSPLHF
TRBV7-2	TRBD2	few	TRBJ2-5	TGTGCCAGCAGCCCCCAGGCAGCGGGGGAAGAGACCCAGTACTTC	CASSPQAAGEETQYF
TRBV6-6	-	-	TRBJ1-1	TGTGCCAGCAGCAAATCATGGGGCACTGAAGCTTTCTTT	CASSKSWGTEAFF
TRBV7-6	-	-	TRBJ2-7	TGTGCCAGCAGCTTAGACAAGACCTACGAGCAGTACTTC	CASSLDKTYEQYF
TRBV7-9	-	many	TRBJ2-5	TGTGCCAGCAGCTTGGTGGCTCTCAAGGGCGAGACCCAGTACTTC	CASSLVALKGETQYF
TRBV15	-	-	TRBJ2-5	TGTGCCACCAGCAGAGGACGGCAGGGCCTCCAAGAGACCCAGTACTTC	CATSRGRQGLQETQYF
TRBV5-4	TRBD1	-	TRBJ1-2	TGTGCCGGGACAGGGGTTGGCTATGGCTACACCTTC	CAGTGVGYGYTF
TRBV11-1	TRBD1	-	TRBJ2-6	TGTGCCAGCAGCTTAGGGACAGGGTTGGGCTCTGGGGCCAACGTCCTGACTTTC	CASSLGTGLGSGANVLTF
TRBV20-1	TRBD2	many	TRBJ2-1	TGCAGTGCTCTCCTAGCGGGGGGACTAAGTCATGAGCAGTTCTTC	CSALLAGGLSHEQFF
TRBV5-4	-	few	TRBJ2-3	TGTGCCAGCAGCCCGAAGCGGGCAGACGATACGCAGTATTTT	CASSPKRADDTQYF
TRBV5-5	-	few	TRBJ1-4	TGTGCCAGCAGGTTGGGCTCGGCTGGTGAAAAACTGTTTTTT	CASRLGSAGEKLFF
TRBV7-2	-	-	TRBJ1-5	TGTGCCAGCAGCTTCACGGGATGGGGACAGCCCCAGCATTTT	CASSFTGWGQPQHF
TRBV12-3/TRBV12-4	-	few	TRBJ1-5	TGTGCCAGCAGTTTGAGGGCAGGGATTCATCAGCCCCAGCATTTT	CASSLRAGIHQPQHF
TRBV7-3	-	-	TRBJ2-1	TGTGCCAGCAGCTTAACAGCTGGCGCAGGGGTAAATGAGCAGTTCTTC	CASSLTAGAGVNEQFF
TRBV10-1	TRBD1	-	TRBJ2-7	TGCGCCAGCAGACGTGGGACAGGGGACGAGCAGTACTTC	CASRRGTGDEQYF
TRBV7-6	-	-	TRBJ2-3	TGTGCCAGCAGCTTAGGGGGACTTTGGCGCAGAATGAGCACAGATACGCAGTATTTT	CASSLGGLWRRMSTDTQYF
TRBV4-3	-	few	TRBJ1-4	TGCGCCAGCAGCCAAGAGGTCCGGAGTTGGGAAAAACTGTTTTTT	CASSQEVRSWEKLFF
TRBV5-4	TRBD2	few	TRBJ2-1	TGTGCCAGCAGCTTGGGCGGGGGGAAAGACAATGAGCAGTTCTTC	CASSLGGGKDNEQFF